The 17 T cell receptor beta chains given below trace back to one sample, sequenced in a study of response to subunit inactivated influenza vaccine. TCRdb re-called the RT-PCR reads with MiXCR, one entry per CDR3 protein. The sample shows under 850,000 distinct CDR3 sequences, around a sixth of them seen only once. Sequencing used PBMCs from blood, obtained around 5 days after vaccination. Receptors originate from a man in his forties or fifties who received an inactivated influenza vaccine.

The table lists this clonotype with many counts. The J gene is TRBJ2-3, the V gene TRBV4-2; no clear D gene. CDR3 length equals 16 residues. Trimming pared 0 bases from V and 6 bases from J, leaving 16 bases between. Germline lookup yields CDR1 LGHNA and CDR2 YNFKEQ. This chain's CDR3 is CASSQDKGGVSDTQYF. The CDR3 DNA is TGTGCCAGCAGCCAAGATAAGGGTGGGGTCTCGGATACGCAGTATTTT.

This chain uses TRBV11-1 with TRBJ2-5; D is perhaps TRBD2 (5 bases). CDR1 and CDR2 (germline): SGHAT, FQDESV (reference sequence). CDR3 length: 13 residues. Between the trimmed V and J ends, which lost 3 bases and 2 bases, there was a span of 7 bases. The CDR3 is CASSFTGQETQYF. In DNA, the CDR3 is TGTGCCAGCAGCTTCACGGGACAAGAGACCCAGTACTTC. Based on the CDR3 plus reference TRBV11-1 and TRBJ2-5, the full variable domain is EAEVAQSPRYKITEKSQAVAFWCDPISGHATLYWYRQILGQGPELLVQFQDESVVDDSQLPKDRFSAERLKGVDSTLKIQPAELGDSAMYLCASSFTGQETQYFGPGTRLLVL.

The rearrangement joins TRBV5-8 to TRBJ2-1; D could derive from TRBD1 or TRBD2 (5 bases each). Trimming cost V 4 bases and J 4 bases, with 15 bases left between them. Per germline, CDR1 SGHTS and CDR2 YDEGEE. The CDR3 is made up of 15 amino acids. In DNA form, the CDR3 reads TGTGCCAGCAGCCGCCTCCGGGACGGATACAATGAGCAGTTCTTC. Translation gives CASSRLRDGYNEQFF.

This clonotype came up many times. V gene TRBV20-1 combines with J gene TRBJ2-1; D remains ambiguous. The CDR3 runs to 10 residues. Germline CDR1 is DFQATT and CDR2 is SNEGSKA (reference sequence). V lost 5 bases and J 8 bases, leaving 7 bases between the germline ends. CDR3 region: CSADSHEQFF. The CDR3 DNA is TGCAGTGCTGATAGCCATGAGCAGTTCTTC.

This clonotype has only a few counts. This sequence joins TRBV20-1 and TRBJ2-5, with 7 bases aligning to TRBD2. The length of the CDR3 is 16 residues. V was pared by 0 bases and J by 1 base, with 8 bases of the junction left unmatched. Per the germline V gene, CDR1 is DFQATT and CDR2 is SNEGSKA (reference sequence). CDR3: CSARDVKGTIQETQYF. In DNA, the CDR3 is TGCAGTGCTAGAGACGTAAAAGGGACTATCCAAGAGACCCAGTACTTC.

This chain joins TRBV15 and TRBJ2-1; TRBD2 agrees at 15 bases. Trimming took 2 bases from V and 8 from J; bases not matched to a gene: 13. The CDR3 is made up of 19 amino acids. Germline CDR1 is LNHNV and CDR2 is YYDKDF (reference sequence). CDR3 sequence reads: CATSRRPKGLAGGQDEQFF. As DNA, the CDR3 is TGTGCCACCAGCAGACGCCCGAAAGGACTAGCGGGAGGGCAGGATGAGCAGTTCTTC.

Here the CDR3 DNA reads TGTGCCAGCAGCTTGTTGCCAGGGGGGCAGCCCCAGCATTTT. As protein: CASSLLPGGQPQHF. V usage is TRBV5-8 and J usage is TRBJ1-5, with 7 bases matching TRBD1. The CDR3 contains 14 residues. Germline lookup yields CDR1 SGHTS and CDR2 YDEGEE. V lost 1 base to trimming and J lost 7 bases; unmatched junction nucleotides: 5.

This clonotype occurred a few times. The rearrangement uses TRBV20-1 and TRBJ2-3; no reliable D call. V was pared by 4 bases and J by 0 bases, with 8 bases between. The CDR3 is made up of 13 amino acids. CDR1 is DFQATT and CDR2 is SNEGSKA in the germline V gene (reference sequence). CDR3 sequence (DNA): TGCAGTGCTAAGGGCCCCAGCACAGATACGCAGTATTTT. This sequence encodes CSAKGPSTDTQYF.

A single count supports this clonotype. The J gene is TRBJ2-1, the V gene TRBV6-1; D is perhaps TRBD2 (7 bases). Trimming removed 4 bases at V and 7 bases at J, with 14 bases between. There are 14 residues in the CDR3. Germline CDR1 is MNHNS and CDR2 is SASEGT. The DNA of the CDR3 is TGTGCCAGCAGTGGTTACGGGGGGCGGAATGAGCAGTTCTTC. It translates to CASSGYGGRNEQFF.

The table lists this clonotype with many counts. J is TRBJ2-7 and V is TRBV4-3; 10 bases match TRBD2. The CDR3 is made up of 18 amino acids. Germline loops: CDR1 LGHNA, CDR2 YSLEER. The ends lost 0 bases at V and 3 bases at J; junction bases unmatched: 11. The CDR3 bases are TGCGCCAGCAGCCAAGAATGGGGATTGGCTAGCGGGAGCTACGAGCAGTACTTC. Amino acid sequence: CASSQEWGLASGSYEQYF.

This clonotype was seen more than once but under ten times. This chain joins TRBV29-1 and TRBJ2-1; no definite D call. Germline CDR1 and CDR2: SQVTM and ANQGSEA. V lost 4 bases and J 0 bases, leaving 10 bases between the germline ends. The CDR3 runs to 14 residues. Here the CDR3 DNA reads TGCAGCGTTGCTTTGATGAGCTCCTACAATGAGCAGTTCTTC. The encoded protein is CSVALMSSYNEQFF.

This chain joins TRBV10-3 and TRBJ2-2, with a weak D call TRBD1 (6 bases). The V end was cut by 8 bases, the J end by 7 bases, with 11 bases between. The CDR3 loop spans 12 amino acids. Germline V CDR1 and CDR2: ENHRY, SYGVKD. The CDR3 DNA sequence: TGTGCCATCTTCCAACAGGGCGGGGAGCTGTTTTTT. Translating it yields CAIFQQGGELFF.

This CDR3 reads CASSSGTGIGGYTF. CDR3 in DNA: TGTGCCAGCAGTTCCGGGACAGGGATCGGTGGCTACACCTTC. The V and J genes are TRBV28 and TRBJ1-2; 9 bases map to TRBD1. Germline V gene sequence: CDR1 MDHEN, CDR2 SYDVKM. V lost 4 bases to trimming and J lost 7 bases; unmatched junction nucleotides: 7. This CDR3 contains 14 residues.

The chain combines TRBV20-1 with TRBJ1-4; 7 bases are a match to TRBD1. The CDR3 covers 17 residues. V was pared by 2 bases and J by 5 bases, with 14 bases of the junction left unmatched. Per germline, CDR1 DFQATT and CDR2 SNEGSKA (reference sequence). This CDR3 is CSARTIPPGQLNEKLFF. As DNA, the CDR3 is TGCAGTGCTAGAACTATCCCCCCGGGACAGTTAAATGAAAAACTGTTTTTT.

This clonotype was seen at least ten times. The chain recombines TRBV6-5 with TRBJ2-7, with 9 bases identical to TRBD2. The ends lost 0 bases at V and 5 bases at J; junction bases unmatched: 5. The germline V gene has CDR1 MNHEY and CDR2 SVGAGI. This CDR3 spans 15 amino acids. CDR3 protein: CASSYSPAGGNEQYF. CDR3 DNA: TGTGCCAGCAGTTACTCTCCAGCGGGGGGCAACGAGCAGTACTTC.

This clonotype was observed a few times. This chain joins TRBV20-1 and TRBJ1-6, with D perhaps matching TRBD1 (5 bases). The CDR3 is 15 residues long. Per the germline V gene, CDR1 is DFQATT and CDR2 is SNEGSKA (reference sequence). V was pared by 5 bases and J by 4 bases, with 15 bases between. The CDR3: CSASYRGRYNSPLHF. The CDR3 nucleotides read TGCAGTGCTTCCTATAGGGGACGGTATAATTCACCCCTCCACTTT.

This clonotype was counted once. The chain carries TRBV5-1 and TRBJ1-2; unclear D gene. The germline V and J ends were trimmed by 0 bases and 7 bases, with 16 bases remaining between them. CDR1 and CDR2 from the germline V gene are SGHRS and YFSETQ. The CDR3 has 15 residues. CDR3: CASSLEGFRSGGYTF. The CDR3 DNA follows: TGCGCCAGCAGCTTGGAGGGTTTTAGGTCTGGTGGCTACACCTTC.